The text below deals with one TCR beta chain. Use of 60 Vbeta and 13 Jbeta primers characterized the PCR. TCRdb's copy holds only in-frame clones and misses some; the assay was immunoSEQ multiplex PCR. This sample carries 100,000 to 120,000 clones, about 78% of them seen once, and the ten largest clones take about 5%. These data belong to a study of cytomegalovirus exposure and HLA in healthy donors. Germline V CDR1 and CDR2: SGHVS, FNYEAQ. The CDR3 length is 14 residues. Trimming removed 5 bases from V and 0 bases from J, with 10 bases in between. Sequencing used PBMCs. The TCR originated in a woman in her twenties or thirties in good health and CMV-seropositive. The V call is TRBV7-6, the J call TRBJ1-1; the D is unclear. DNA of the CDR3: TGTGCCAGCAGCCCCGAACTCATGAACACTGAAGCTTTCTTT. It encodes CASSPELMNTEAFF.